This TCR beta chain derives from a study of blood T cell dynamics during melanoma immunotherapy. For the study at large: Patients with metastatic melanoma got pembrolizumab or nivolumab-ipilimumab as first-line care.

General study findings and limits: At W3, later disease-control patients showed bifurcated PBMC repertoire changes, unlike progressors. It remained unknown if the driving T cell clones were melanoma-specific.

Time point in this sample: week 3, after first cycle of checkpoint inhibitor. Sampling occurred pretreatment (T0) and at week 3 (W3), after cycle one of checkpoint blockade. About this clone: What it recognizes is unknown.

V lost 0 bases and J lost 8, with 4 bases in between. Germline V CDR1 and CDR2: LGHNA, YSLEER. The CDR3 has 12 residues. Repertoires were generated with immunoSEQ multiplex PCR, while TCRdb's copy carries only in-frame clones and drops some. The table lists 7,900 or so clones, more than 75% of them singletons. This specimen was blood, taken from a patient treated with checkpoint blockade. The sequence was obtained from a human donor with melanoma. The chain couples TRBV4-3 to TRBJ1-4; D gene ambiguous. The chain's CDR3 is CASSQEGEKLFF. In nucleotides, the CDR3 is TGCGCCAGCAGCCAAGAGGGCGAAAAACTGTTTTTT.